This TCR beta chain is drawn from a study of Ad26.COV2.S vaccination and SARS-CoV-2 variants. Background on the study: Ad26.COV2.S shots went into the muscle once or twice, 56 days apart.

The CDR3 consists of 14 residues. With V trimmed by 2 bases and J by 4 bases, 5 bases remained unmatched. Germline CDR1 and CDR2: KGHSH and LQKENI. The data were produced by immunoSEQ multiplex PCR, yet TCRdb's version contains in-frame clones alone and is incomplete. The sample carries 330,000 or so clones, roughly 90% recorded once. Study-level findings and limits: Among vaccine recipients, spike-specific TCR breadth exceeded that of placebo recipients. Whether participants received vaccine or placebo, their non-spike TCR breadth was similar. Post-vaccination breadth of spike-specific CD8+ and CD4+ T cell responses was reportedly substantial.

Sample treatment: some 19 received Ad26.COV2.S at low or high dose, single or two shots; a few received placebo; per-sample allocation not given. Collection of samples fell on day 63 after the first vaccine or placebo injection. Points on this clone: Its antigen remains unknown.

J is TRBJ2-7 and V is TRBV18; 7 nucleotides align to TRBD1. The TCR comes from a person between 18 and 65 years old who received the Ad26.COV2.S COVID-19 vaccine or a placebo. The sequencing used peripheral blood, collected in a trial of Ad26.COV2.S vaccine versus placebo. The CDR3 is CASSPKTGVYEQYF. CDR3 nucleotides: TGTGCCAGCTCACCAAAAACAGGGGTATACGAGCAGTACTTC.